This T cell receptor beta chain stems from a study of shared clonotypes between healthy human individuals. The wider study: CD4 naive and memory got three plates each, CD8 naive two, CD8 memory one.

TCRdb's table, derived via immunoSEQ multiplex PCR, lists solely in-frame clones and lacks some. The data contain over a million clones, around 97% of them singletons. The germline gives CDR1 ENHRY, CDR2 SYGVKD. Trimming cost V 0 bases and J 5 bases, with 2 bases left between them. This CDR3 region has 11 residues. Overall study results and limits: Naive subsets, compared against memory subsets, generally had larger estimated richness values.

Turning to this clone: Its target is not known.

This sequence joins TRBV10-3 and TRBJ2-7; D gene unclear. The TCR comes from a young man in good health. The sequencing sample was made of naive CD4+ T cells sorted from blood. The subset is: CD45RA+ positively selected. The CDR3 loop is CAISESHEQYF. CDR3 bases: TGTGCCATCAGTGAGTCCCACGAGCAGTACTTC.